The present TCR beta chain was sequenced within a study of shared T cell receptors in the human thymus. Trimming took off 5 bases at V and 5 bases at J, with 18 bases between the two ends. CDR1 is GTSNPN and CDR2 is SVGIG in the germline V gene (reference sequence). The CDR3 extends over 14 amino acids. Data came from immunoSEQ multiplex PCR; TCRdb stores just in-frame clones and leaves some out. The sample lists 500,000 to 850,000 clones; around 87% were seen once. This sample also appeared in a second study, on human thymus T cells. That source adds: Corrective surgery for congenital heart defects was being performed on the healthy Finnish infants who were the donors. Thymus tissue for the work was resected from patients undergoing corrective heart surgery. Thymic and blood repertoires appeared to show biased V and J gene usage. Among unrelated individuals, related research reported thymic repertoires that overlapped highly.

This TCR came from a boy under two years old with a congenital heart defect. V and J are TRBV30 and TRBJ2-5, with a tentative D call TRBD2 (5 bases). Sample: thymocytes. The CDR3 DNA reads as TGTGCCTGGGTCCCCCGGGATTTTCGGGAGACCCAGTACTTC. Its protein product is CAWVPRDFRETQYF.